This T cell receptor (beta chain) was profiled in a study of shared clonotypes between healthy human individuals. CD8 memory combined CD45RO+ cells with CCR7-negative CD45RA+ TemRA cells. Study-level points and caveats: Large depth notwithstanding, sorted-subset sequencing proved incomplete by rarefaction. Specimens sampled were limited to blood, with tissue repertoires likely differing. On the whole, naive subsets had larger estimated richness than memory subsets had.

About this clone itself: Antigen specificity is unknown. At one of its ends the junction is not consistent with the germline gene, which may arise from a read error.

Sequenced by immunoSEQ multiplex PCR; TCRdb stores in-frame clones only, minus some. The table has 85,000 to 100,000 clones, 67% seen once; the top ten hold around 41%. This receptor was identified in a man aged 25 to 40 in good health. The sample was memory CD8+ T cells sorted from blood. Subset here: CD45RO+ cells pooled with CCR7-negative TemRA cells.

For the CDR3, the DNA is TGTGCCAGCAGCTTATACTTAGCGGGTAACAATGAGCAGTTCTTC. This translates into CASSLYLAGNNEQFF. The chain is built from TRBV27 and TRBJ2-1; 7 nucleotides line up with TRBD2. The CDR3 covers 15 residues. Germline CDR1 reads MNHEY; CDR2 reads SMNVEV (reference sequence).